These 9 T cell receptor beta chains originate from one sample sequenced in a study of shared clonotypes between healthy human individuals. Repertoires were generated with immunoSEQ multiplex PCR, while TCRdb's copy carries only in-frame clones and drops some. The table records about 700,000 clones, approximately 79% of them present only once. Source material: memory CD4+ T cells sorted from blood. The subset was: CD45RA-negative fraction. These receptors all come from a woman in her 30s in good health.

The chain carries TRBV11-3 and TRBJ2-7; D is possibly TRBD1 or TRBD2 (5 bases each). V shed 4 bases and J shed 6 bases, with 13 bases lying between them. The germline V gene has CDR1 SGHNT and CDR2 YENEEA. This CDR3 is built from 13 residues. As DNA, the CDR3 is TGTGCCAGCAGCTCCCACCGGGGCTCCGAGCAGTACTTC. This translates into CASSSHRGSEQYF.

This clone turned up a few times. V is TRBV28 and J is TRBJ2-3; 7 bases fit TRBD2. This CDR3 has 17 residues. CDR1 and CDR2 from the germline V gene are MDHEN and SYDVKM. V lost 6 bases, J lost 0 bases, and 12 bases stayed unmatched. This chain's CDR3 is CASRRGLLTISTDTQYF. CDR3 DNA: TGTGCCAGCAGACGGGGACTATTGACGATTAGCACAGATACGCAGTATTTT.

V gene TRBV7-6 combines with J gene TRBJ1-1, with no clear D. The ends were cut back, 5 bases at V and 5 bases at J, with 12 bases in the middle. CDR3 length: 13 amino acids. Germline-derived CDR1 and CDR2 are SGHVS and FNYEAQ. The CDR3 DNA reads TGTGCCAGCAGCGCCGCCTGGGAGACTGAAGCTTTCTTT. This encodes CASSAAWETEAFF.

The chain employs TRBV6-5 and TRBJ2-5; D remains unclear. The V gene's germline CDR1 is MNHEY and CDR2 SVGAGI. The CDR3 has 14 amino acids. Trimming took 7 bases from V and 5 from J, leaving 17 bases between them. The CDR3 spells CASTPTHPEETQYF. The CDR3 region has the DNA TGTGCCAGCACCCCTACTCACCCTGAGGAGACCCAGTACTTC.

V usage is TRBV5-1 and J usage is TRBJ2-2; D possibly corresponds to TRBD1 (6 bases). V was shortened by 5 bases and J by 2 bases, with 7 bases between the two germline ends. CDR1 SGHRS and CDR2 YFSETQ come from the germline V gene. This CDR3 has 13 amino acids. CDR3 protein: CASRGANTGELFF. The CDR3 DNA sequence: TGCGCCAGCAGGGGGGCCAACACCGGGGAGCTGTTTTTT.

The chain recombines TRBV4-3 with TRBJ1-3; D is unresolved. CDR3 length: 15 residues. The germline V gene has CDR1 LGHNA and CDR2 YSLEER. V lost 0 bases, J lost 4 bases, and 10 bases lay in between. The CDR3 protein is CASSQDLGHGNTIYF. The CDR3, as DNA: TGCGCCAGCAGCCAAGATCTTGGTCACGGAAACACCATATATTTT.

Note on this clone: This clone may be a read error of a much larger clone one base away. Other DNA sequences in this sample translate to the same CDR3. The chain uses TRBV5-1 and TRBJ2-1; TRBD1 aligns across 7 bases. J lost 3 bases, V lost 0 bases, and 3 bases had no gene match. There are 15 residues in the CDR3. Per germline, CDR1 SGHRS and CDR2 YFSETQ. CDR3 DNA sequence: TGCGCCAGCAGCTTGGGCGACAGGGACTACAATGAGCAGTTCTTC. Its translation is CASSLGDRDYNEQFF.

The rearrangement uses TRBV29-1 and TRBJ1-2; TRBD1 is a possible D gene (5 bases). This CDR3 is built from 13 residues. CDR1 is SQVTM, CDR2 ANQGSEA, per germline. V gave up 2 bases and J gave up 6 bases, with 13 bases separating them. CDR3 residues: CSVETQGGDGYTF. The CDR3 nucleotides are TGCAGCGTTGAAACCCAGGGTGGGGATGGCTACACCTTC.

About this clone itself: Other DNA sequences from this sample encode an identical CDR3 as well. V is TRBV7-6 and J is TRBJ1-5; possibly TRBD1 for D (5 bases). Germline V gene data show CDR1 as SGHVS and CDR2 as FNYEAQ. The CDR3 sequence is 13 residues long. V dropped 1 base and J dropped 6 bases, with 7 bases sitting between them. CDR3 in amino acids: CASSLGRGQPQHF. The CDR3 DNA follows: TGTGCCAGCAGCTTAGGAAGGGGTCAGCCCCAGCATTTT.